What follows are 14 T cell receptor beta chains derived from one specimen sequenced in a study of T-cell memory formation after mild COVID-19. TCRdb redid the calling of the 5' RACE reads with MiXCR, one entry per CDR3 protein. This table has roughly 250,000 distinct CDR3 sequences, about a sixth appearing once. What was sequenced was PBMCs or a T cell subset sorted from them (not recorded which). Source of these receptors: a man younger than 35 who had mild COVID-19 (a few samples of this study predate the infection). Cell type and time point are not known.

CDR3 DNA sequence: TGTGCCAGCGGGACACACGAAGGGACCCAGTACTTC. This encodes CASGTHEGTQYF. The gene calls are TRBV2 and TRBJ2-5; D possibly corresponds to TRBD1 (6 bases). CDR3 length equals 12 residues. Between the trimmed V and J ends, which lost 8 bases and 7 bases, there was a span of 14 bases. Germline V CDR1 and CDR2: SNHLY, FYNNEI.

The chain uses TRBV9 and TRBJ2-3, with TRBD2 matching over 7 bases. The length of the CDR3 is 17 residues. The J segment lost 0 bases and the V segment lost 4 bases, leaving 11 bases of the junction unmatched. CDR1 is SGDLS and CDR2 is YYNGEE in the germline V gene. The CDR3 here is CASSPRVSGSSTDTQYF. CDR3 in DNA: TGTGCCAGCAGCCCACGGGTTAGCGGGTCTAGCACAGATACGCAGTATTTT.

CDR3 region: CSVGGANYGYTF. CDR3 bases: TGCAGCGTTGGTGGAGCTAACTATGGCTACACCTTC. The chain links TRBV29-1 to TRBJ1-2; the D is unclear. The CDR3 has 12 residues. Germline assignment: CDR1 SQVTM and CDR2 ANQGSEA. Trimming left V 4 bases short and J 0 bases short, with 6 bases between.

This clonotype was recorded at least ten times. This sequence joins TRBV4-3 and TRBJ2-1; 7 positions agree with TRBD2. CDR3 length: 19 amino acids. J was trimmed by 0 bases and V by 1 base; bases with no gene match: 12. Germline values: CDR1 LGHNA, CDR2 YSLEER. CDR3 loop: CASSQAKTGGPYSYNEQFF. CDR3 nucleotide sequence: TGCGCCAGCAGCCAAGCGAAGACGGGGGGTCCCTACTCCTACAATGAGCAGTTCTTC.

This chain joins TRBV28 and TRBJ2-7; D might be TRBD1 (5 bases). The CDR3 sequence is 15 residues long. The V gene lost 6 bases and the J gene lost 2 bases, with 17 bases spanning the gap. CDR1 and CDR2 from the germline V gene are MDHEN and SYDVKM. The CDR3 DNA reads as TGTGCCAGCAGGGAGAATAGGGGCCGGGCCTACGAGCAGTACTTC. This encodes CASRENRGRAYEQYF.

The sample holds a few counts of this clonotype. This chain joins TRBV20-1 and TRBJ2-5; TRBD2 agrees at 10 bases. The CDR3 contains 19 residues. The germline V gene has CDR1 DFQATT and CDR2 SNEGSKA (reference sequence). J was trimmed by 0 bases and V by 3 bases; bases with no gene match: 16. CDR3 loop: CSASGQRGGKWENQETQYF. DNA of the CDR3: TGCAGTGCTAGCGGCCAGCGGGGGGGCAAATGGGAAAACCAAGAGACCCAGTACTTC.

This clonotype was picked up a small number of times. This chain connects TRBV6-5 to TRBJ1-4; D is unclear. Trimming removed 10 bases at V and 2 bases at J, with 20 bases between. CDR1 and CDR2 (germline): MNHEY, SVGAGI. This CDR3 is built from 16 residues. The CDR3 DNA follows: TGTGCCACTACCAGTGCGATCACAGCGACTAATGAAAAACTGTTTTTT. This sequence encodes CATTSAITATNEKLFF.

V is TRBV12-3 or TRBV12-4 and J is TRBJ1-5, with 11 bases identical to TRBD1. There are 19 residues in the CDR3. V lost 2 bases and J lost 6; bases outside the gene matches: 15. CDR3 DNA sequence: TGTGCCAGCAGTTTAAGGACAGGGGGCGCTTTTCGGTTTAGTCAGCCCCAGCATTTT. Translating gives CASSLRTGGAFRFSQPQHF.

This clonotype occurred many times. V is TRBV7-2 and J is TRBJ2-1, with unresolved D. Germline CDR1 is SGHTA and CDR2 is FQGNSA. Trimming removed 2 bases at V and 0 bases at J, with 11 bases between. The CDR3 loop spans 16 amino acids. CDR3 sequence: CASSLYAGSSYNEQFF. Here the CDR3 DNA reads TGTGCCAGCAGCTTATATGCCGGAAGCTCCTACAATGAGCAGTTCTTC. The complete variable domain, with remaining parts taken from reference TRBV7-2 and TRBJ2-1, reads GAGVSQSPSNKVTEKGKDVELRCDPISGHTALYWYRQSLGQGLEFLIYFQGNSAPDKSGLPSDRFSAERTGGSVSTLTIQRTQQEDSAVYLCASSLYAGSSYNEQFFGPGTRLTVL.

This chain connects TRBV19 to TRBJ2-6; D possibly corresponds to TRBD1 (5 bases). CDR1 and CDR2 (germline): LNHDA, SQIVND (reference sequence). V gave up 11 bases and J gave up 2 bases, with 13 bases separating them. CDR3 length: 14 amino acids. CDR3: CASGPRAGANVLTF. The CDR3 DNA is TGTGCCTCGGGCCCCAGGGCTGGGGCCAACGTCCTGACTTTC.

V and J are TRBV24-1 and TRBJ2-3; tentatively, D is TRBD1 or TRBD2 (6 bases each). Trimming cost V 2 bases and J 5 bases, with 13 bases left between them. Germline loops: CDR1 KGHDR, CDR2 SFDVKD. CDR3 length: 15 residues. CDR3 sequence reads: CATSDSGGPGDTQYF. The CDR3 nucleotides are TGTGCCACCAGTGATTCCGGGGGCCCCGGAGATACGCAGTATTTT.

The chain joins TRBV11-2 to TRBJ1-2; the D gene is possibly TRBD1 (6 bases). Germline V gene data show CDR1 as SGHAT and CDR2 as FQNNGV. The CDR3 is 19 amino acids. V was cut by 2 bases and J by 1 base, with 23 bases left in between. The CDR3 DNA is TGTGCCAGCAGCTTACGGGGCCGAACCGTTGGACAGCGTAACTATGGCTACACCTTC. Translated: CASSLRGRTVGQRNYGYTF.

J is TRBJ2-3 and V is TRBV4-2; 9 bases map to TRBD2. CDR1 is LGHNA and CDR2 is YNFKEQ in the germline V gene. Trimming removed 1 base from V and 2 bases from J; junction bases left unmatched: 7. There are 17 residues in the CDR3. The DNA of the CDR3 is TGTGCCAGCAGCCAAGCGTTCCTAGCGGGGTACACAGATACGCAGTATTTT. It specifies CASSQAFLAGYTDTQYF.

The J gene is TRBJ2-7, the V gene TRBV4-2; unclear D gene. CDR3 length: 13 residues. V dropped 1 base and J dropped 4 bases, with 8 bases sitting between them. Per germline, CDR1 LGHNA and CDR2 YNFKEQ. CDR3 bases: TGTGCCAGCAGCCAAGGCCTGGGGTACGAGCAGTACTTC. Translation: CASSQGLGYEQYF.